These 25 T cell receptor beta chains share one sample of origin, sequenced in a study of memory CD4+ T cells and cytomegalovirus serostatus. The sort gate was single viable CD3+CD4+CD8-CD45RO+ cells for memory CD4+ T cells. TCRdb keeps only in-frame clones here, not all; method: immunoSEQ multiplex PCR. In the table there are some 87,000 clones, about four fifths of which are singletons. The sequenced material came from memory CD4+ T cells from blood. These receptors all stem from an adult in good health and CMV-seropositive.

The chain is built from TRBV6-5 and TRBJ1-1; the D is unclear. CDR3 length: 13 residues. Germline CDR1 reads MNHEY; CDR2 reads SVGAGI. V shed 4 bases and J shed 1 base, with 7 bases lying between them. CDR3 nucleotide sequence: TGTGCCAGCAGTTTGTATGGGAACACTGAAGCTTTCTTT. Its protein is CASSLYGNTEAFF.

CDR3 nucleotides: TGTGCCAGCAGTTCAACAGGGCTAACCTTTAGGGGTGGCTACACCTTC. Its protein is CASSSTGLTFRGGYTF. The rearrangement links TRBV28 to TRBJ1-2, with D perhaps matching TRBD1 (6 bases). V was clipped by 4 bases and J by 7 bases, with 22 bases between them. This CDR3 contains 16 residues. The germline V gene encodes CDR1 MDHEN and CDR2 SYDVKM.

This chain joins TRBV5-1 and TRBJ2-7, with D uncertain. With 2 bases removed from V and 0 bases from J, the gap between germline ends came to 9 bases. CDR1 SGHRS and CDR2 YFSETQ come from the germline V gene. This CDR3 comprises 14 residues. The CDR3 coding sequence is TGCGCCAGCAGCTTTGGGCAGGTCTCCTACGAGCAGTACTTC. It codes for CASSFGQVSYEQYF.

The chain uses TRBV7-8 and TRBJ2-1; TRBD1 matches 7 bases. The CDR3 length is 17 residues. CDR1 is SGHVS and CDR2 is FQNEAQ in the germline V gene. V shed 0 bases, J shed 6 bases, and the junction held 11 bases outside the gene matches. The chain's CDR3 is CASSLARVGYRGNEQFF. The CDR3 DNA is TGTGCCAGCAGCTTAGCGAGGGTTGGATACAGGGGCAATGAGCAGTTCTTC.

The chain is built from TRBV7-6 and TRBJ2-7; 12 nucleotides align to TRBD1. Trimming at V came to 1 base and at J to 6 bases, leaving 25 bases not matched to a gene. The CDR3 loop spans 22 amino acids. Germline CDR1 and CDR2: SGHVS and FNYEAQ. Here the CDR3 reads CASSLVPPGQGAQVADYSEQYF. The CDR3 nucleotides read TGTGCCAGCAGCTTAGTGCCACCGGGACAGGGGGCGCAGGTAGCGGACTACAGCGAGCAGTACTTC.

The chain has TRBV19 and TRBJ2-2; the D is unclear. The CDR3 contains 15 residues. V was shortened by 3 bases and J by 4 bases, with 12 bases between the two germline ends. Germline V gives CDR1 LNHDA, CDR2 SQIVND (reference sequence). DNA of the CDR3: TGTGCCAGTAGTATGGCCAGGACGGGCACCGGGGAGCTGTTTTTT. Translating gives CASSMARTGTGELFF.

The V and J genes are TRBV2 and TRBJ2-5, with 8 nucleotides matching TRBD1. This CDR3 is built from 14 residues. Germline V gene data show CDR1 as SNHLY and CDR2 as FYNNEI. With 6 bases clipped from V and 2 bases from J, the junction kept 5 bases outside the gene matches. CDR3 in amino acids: CASRGYRGQETQYF. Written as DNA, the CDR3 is TGTGCCAGCAGAGGATACAGGGGGCAAGAGACCCAGTACTTC.

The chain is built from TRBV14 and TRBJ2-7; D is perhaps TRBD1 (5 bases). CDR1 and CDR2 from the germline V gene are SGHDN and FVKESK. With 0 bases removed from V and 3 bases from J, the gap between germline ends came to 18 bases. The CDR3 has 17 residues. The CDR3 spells CASSQEVSPGYSYEQYF. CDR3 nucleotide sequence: TGTGCCAGCAGCCAAGAAGTCTCGCCAGGGTATAGCTACGAGCAGTACTTC.

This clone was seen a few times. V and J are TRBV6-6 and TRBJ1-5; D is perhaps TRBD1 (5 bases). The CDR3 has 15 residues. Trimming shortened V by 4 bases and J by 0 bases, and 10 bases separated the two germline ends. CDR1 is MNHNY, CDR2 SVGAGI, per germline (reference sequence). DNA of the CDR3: TGTGCCAGCAGTTCGGACATGCTTAGCAATCAGCCCCAGCATTTT. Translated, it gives CASSSDMLSNQPQHF.

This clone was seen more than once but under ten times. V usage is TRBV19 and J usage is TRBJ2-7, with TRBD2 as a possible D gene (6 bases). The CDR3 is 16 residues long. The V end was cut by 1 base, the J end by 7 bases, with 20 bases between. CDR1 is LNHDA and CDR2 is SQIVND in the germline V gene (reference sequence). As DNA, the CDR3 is TGTGCCAGTAGTATAGCGCATGGCGGGAATGGCAAGGAGCAGTACTTC. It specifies CASSIAHGGNGKEQYF.

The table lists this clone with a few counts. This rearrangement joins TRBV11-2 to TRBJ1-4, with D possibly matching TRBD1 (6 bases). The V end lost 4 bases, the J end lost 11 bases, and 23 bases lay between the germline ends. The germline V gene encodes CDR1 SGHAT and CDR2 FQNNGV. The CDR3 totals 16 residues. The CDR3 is CASSSSDQRAGAKLFF. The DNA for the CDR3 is TGTGCCAGCAGCTCCTCGGACCAGCGGGCGGGGGCGAAACTGTTTTTT.

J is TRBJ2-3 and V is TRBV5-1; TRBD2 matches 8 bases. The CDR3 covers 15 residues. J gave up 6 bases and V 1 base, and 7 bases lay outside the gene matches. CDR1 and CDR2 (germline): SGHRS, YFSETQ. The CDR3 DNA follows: TGCGCCAGCAGCTTGCTAGCGGGCGAGTACGATACGCAGTATTTT. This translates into CASSLLAGEYDTQYF. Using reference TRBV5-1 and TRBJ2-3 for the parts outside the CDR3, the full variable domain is KAGVTQTPRYLIKTRGQQVTLSCSPISGHRSVSWYQQTPGQGLQFLFEYFSETQRNKGNFPGRFSGRQFSNSRSEMNVSTLELGDSALYLCASSLLAGEYDTQYFGPGTRLTVL.

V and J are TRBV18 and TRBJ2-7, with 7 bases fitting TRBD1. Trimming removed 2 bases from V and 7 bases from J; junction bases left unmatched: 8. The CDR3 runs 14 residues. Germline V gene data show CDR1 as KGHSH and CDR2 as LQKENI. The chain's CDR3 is CASSPGRGLWEQYF. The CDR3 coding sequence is TGTGCCAGCTCACCAGGTAGGGGGCTGTGGGAGCAGTACTTC.

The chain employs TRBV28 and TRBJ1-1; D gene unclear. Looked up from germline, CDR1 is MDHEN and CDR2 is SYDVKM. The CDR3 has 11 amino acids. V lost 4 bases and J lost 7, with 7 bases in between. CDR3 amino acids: CASSYLDEAFF. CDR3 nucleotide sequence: TGTGCCAGCAGTTACCTAGATGAAGCTTTCTTT. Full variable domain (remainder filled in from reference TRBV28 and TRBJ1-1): DVKVTQSSRYLVKRTGEKVFLECVQDMDHENMFWYRQDPGLGLRLIYFSYDVKMKEKGDIPEGYSVSREKKERFSLILESASTNQTSMYLCASSYLDEAFFGQGTRLTVV.

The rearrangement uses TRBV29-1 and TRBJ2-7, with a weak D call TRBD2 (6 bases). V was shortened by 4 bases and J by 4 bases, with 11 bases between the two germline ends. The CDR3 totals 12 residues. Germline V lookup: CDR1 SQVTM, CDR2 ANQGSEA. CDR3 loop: CSVGEAGYEQYF. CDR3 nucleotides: TGCAGCGTTGGGGAGGCAGGTTACGAGCAGTACTTC.

Written as DNA, the CDR3 is TGTGCCAGCAGCCCCTCAGGGGGGGCTAATGAAAAACTGTTTTTT. Its protein is CASSPSGGANEKLFF. The chain couples TRBV7-9 to TRBJ1-4; TRBD1 aligns across 7 bases. CDR1 SEHNR and CDR2 FQNEAQ come from the germline V gene (reference sequence). With V trimmed by 5 bases and J by 3 bases, 6 bases remained unmatched. This CDR3 contains 15 residues. The complete variable domain, with remaining parts taken from reference TRBV7-9 and TRBJ1-4, reads DTGVSQNPRHKITKRGQNVTFRCDPISEHNRLYWYRQTLGQGPEFLTYFQNEAQLEKSRLLSDRFSAERPKGSFSTLEIQRTEQGDSAMYLCASSPSGGANEKLFFGSGTQLSVL.

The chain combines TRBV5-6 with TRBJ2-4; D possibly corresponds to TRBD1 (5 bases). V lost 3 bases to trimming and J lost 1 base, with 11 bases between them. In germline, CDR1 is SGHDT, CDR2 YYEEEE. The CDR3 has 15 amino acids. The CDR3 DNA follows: TGTGCCAGCAGCTCGGAATCAGGGGCCAAAAACATTCAGTACTTC. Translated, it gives CASSSESGAKNIQYF.

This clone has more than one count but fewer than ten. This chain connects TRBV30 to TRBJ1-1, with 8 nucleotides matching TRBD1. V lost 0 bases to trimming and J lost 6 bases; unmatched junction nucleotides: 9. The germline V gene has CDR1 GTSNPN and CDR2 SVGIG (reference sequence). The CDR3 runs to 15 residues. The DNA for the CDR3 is TGTGCCTGGAGTGTACGGGCAGGGGGCCTTGCTGAAGCTTTCTTT. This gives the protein CAWSVRAGGLAEAFF.

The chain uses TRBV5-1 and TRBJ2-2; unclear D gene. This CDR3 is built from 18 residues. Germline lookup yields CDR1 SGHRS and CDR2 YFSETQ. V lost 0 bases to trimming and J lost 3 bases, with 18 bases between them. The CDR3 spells CASSLVIGSRRDTGELFF. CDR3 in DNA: TGCGCCAGCAGCTTGGTGATCGGCAGCCGGCGAGACACCGGGGAGCTGTTTTTT. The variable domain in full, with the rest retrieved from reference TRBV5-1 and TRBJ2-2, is KAGVTQTPRYLIKTRGQQVTLSCSPISGHRSVSWYQQTPGQGLQFLFEYFSETQRNKGNFPGRFSGRQFSNSRSEMNVSTLELGDSALYLCASSLVIGSRRDTGELFFGEGSRLTVL.

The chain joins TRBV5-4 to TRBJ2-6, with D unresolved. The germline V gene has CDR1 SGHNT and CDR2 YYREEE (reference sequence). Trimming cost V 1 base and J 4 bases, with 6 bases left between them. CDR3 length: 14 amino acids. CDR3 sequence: CASSLLSGANVLTF. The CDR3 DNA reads TGTGCCAGCAGCTTGTTGTCGGGGGCCAACGTCCTGACTTTC.

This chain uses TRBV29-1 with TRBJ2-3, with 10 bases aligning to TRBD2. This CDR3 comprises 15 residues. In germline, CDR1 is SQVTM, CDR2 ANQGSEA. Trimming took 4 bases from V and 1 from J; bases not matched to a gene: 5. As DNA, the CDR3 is TGCAGCGTTGCATCAGGGACTAGCGGCACAGATACGCAGTATTTT. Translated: CSVASGTSGTDTQYF.

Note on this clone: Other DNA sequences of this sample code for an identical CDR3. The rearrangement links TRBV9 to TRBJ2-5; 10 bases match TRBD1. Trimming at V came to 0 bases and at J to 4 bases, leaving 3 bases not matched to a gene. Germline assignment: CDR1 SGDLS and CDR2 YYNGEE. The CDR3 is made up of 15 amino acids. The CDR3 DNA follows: TGTGCCAGCAGCGTAGTTGGGACAGGGGTAGAGACCCAGTACTTC. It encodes CASSVVGTGVETQYF.

CDR3 sequence reads: CASSPIGYGYTF. The CDR3 DNA reads TGTGCCAGCAGCCCCATCGGGTATGGCTACACCTTC. This chain joins TRBV16 and TRBJ1-2; no definite D call. The CDR3 consists of 12 residues. Trimming left V 4 bases short and J 5 bases short, with 8 bases between. From germline, CDR1 is KGHSY and CDR2 FQNENV.

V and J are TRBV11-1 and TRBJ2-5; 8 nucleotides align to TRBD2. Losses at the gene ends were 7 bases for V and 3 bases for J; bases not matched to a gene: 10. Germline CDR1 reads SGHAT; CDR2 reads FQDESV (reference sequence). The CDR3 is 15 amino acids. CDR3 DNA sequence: TGTGCCAGCAAGGGCGGGAGGACTTGGGAAGAGACCCAGTACTTC. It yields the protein CASKGGRTWEETQYF.

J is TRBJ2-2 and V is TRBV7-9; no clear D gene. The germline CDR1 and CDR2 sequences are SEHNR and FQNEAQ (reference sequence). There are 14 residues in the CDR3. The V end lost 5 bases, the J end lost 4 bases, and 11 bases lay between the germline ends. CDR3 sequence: CASSTPRSTGELFF. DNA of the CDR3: TGTGCCAGCAGCACCCCGAGGTCCACCGGGGAGCTGTTTTTT.